The present TCR beta chain was sequenced within a study of human T cells and chemical hapten exposure. Whole-study context: 2% DPC applied to a roughly 2 cm by roughly 2 cm arm area sensitized donors. The variation in per-sample TCR yields arose mainly from small differences in pooled library volumes. Findings and limits, study-wide: TCRs at high frequency, those above 1 in 1000, did not change with DPC sensitization.

This clonotype was picked up many times. Its antigen is not known. Time point reported: pre-sensitization, week 0. Treatment reported: therapeutic diphenylcyclopropenone sensitization with weekly scalp DPC. Unfractionated whole blood yielded total RNA. Germline CDR1 is DFQATT and CDR2 is SNEGSKA (reference sequence). The CDR3 contains 14 residues. With 3 bases clipped from V and 5 bases from J, the junction kept 5 bases outside the gene matches. Each CDR3 protein is one row after TCRdb ran MiXCR on the RACE reads. The top ten hold around 3.6% of the sample, which has about 92,000 distinct CDR3 sequences, 8% to 10% seen once.

The source is a woman aged 40 to 50 with alopecia areata. Some clones in this sample may be carry-over from other donors' samples. This chain joins TRBV20-1 and TRBJ2-3; 10 nucleotides agree with TRBD2. The material was whole blood, obtained in connection with sensitization to the hapten diphenylcyclopropenone (DPC). CDR3 amino acids: CSASSLAGVDTQYF. The CDR3 DNA sequence: TGCAGTGCTAGTAGTCTAGCGGGGGTAGATACGCAGTATTTT.